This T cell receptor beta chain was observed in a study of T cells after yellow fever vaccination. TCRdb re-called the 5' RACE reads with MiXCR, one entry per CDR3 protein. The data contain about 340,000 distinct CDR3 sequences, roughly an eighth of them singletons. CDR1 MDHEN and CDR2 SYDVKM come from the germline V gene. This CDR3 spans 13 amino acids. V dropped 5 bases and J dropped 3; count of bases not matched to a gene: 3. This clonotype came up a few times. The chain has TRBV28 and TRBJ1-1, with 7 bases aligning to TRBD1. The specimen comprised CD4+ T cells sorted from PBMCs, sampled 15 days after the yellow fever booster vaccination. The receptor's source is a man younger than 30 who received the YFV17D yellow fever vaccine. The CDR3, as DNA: TGTGCCAGCAGTACAGGGGCGTACACTGAAGCTTTCTTT. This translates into CASSTGAYTEAFF.